Below are 7 T cell receptor beta chains sequenced from a single sample in a study of graft-versus-host responses after intestinal transplantation. Using immunoSEQ multiplex PCR, the repertoire was profiled, and TCRdb retains in-frame clones only, with some absent. Of about 24,000 clones listed, around two fifths are singletons. The sequenced sample was alloreactive CD4+ T cells from a mixed lymphocyte reaction culture, obtained before intestinal transplant. Subset noted: CFSE-low proliferating T cells sorted from approximately 6-day pre-transplant mixed lymphocyte reaction (GvH or HvG direction). The receptors originated from a human patient who received an intestinal transplant.

The chain is built from TRBV25-1 and TRBJ2-2; no clear D gene. Trimming left V 5 bases short and J 4 bases short, with 14 bases between. Germline V CDR1 and CDR2: MGHDK, SYGVNS. CDR3 size: 15 residues. The CDR3 loop reads CASSLVYASTGELFF. As DNA, the CDR3 is TGTGCCAGCAGTTTGGTGTATGCTAGCACCGGGGAGCTGTTTTTT. Full variable domain (outside the CDR3, taken from reference TRBV25-1 and TRBJ2-2): EADIYQTPRYLVIGTGKKITLECSQTMGHDKMYWYQQDPGMELHLIHYSYGVNSTEKGDLSSESTVSRIRTEHFPLTLESARPSHTSQYLCASSLVYASTGELFFGEGSRLTVL.

The chain recombines TRBV4-1 with TRBJ2-3; 8 bases align to TRBD2. The CDR3 length is 16 residues. Germline assignment: CDR1 MGHRA and CDR2 YSYEKL. V shed 0 bases, J shed 6 bases, and the junction held 8 bases outside the gene matches. CDR3 coding DNA: TGCGCCAGCAGCCAAGAATGGGGAGCGGGAGCCGATACGCAGTATTTT. It translates to CASSQEWGAGADTQYF.

This chain uses TRBV5-1 with TRBJ2-3; TRBD2 matches 7 bases. The CDR3 is 18 residues long. V lost 4 bases to trimming and J lost 0 bases; unmatched junction nucleotides: 14. Per germline, CDR1 SGHRS and CDR2 YFSETQ. This chain's CDR3 is CASSPVPLGGQSTDTQYF. CDR3 bases: TGCGCCAGCAGCCCGGTCCCACTGGGAGGGCAAAGCACAGATACGCAGTATTTT.

The V call is TRBV11-3, the J call TRBJ2-3; D gene ambiguous. Trimming removed 0 bases from V and 2 bases from J, with 6 bases in between. Germline V gene sequence: CDR1 SGHNT, CDR2 YENEEA. CDR3 length equals 14 residues. For the CDR3, the DNA is TGTGCCAGCAGCTTAGACACAAACACAGATACGCAGTATTTT. Protein sequence: CASSLDTNTDTQYF.

The chain is built from TRBV6-5 and TRBJ2-5; D may be TRBD1 (6 bases). Trimming removed 2 bases at V and 4 bases at J, with 14 bases between. CDR3 length equals 15 residues. CDR1 and CDR2 (germline): MNHEY, SVGAGI. The CDR3 reads CASSYTGIGGETQYF. The CDR3 region has the DNA TGTGCCAGCAGTTACACCGGGATAGGGGGAGAGACCCAGTACTTC.

V and J are TRBV27 and TRBJ1-6, with D maybe TRBD1 (6 bases). Per the germline V gene, CDR1 is MNHEY and CDR2 is SMNVEV (reference sequence). The CDR3 is 15 residues long. Deletions cut 5 bases from V and 4 bases from J, with 12 bases between. CDR3 sequence reads: CASSLDRWYNSPLHF. CDR3 in DNA: TGTGCCAGCAGTCTAGACAGGTGGTATAATTCACCCCTCCACTTT.

The gene calls are TRBV11-3 and TRBJ2-5; D call uncertain. The CDR3 has 11 residues. Trimming took off 1 base at V and 5 bases at J, with 2 bases between the two ends. CDR1 and CDR2 from the germline V gene are SGHNT and YENEEA. Written as DNA, the CDR3 is TGTGCCAGCAGCTTAGCTGAGACCCAGTACTTC. It codes for CASSLAETQYF. Variable domain in full (rest from reference TRBV11-3 and TRBJ2-5): EAGVVQSPRYKIIEKKQPVAFWCNPISGHNTLYWYLQNLGQGPELLIRYENEEAVDDSQLPKDRFSAERLKGVDSTLKIQPAELGDSAVYLCASSLAETQYFGPGTRLLVL.